The 27 T cell receptor beta chains in this list originate from one sample, sequenced in a study of cytomegalovirus exposure and HLA in healthy donors (TCRdb year 2017). Library creation used the immunoSEQ multiplex PCR assay. A mixture of 60 forward primers for TCR Vbeta segments and 13 reverse primers for TCR Jbeta segments was used in the multiplex PCR. The clones in this table, taken by TCRdb from immuneACCESS, are in-frame only. Not every clone is retained; where verified, under half of the shortfall comes from an unresolved V gene, and the cause of the rest is unknown. The sample table holds about 160,000 clones. The top ten hold 2% to 2.5% of the sample. Sequencing input: PBMCs. Every receptor here comes from a man younger than 45 in good health and CMV-seronegative.

This chain uses TRBV27 with TRBJ2-4, with 8 bases fitting TRBD1. The V gene end was trimmed by 4 bases and the J gene end by 3 bases; junction bases not matched to a gene: 11. The CDR3 has 17 amino acids. Per the germline V gene, CDR1 is MNHEY and CDR2 is SMNVEV (reference sequence). The CDR3 nucleotides read TGTGCCAGCAGTTCCCGGACAGGGTGGGTGGGCAAAAACATTCAGTACTTC. This translates into CASSSRTGWVGKNIQYF.

The chain recombines TRBV14 with TRBJ2-7; possible D gene TRBD2, 5 bases. The germline V gene has CDR1 SGHDN and CDR2 FVKESK. V was trimmed by 1 base and J by 2 bases, leaving 12 bases between them. CDR3 length equals 15 residues. The CDR3 nucleotides read TGTGCCAGCAGCCAAGGAGGAGGATTCGCCTACGAGCAGTACTTC. Translation: CASSQGGGFAYEQYF.

The rearrangement uses TRBV7-6 and TRBJ1-2; D remains unclear. The CDR3 is made up of 13 amino acids. The germline CDR1 and CDR2 sequences are SGHVS and FNYEAQ. Trimming shortened V by 4 bases and J by 7 bases, and 13 bases separated the two germline ends. The CDR3 sequence is CASSSQDYAGYTF. In nucleotides, the CDR3 is TGTGCCAGCAGCTCCCAGGATTATGCTGGCTACACCTTC. Full variable domain (missing parts from reference TRBV7-6 and TRBJ1-2): GAGVSQSPRYKVTKRGQDVALRCDPISGHVSLYWYRQALGQGPEFLTYFNYEAQQDKSGLPNDRFSAERPEGSISTLTIQRTEQRDSAMYRCASSSQDYAGYTFGSGTRLTVV.

The genes are TRBV10-3 and TRBJ2-1; D unresolved. The CDR3 is 12 amino acids. Deletions cut 0 bases from V and 6 bases from J, with 3 bases between. Germline CDR1 ENHRY, CDR2 SYGVKD. CDR3 in DNA: TGTGCCATCAGTGAGTCCAGCAATGAGCAGTTCTTC. This gives the protein CAISESSNEQFF.

This chain links TRBV2 with TRBJ2-1, with TRBD1 identical over 9 bases. The V gene end was trimmed by 8 bases and the J gene end by 0 bases; junction bases not matched to a gene: 5. The CDR3 is 15 amino acids. Germline V gene lookup returns CDR1 SNHLY and CDR2 FYNNEI. The CDR3 here is CASWGQGVSYNEQFF. DNA of the CDR3: TGTGCCAGCTGGGGACAGGGAGTCTCCTACAATGAGCAGTTCTTC.

The chain combines TRBV5-1 with TRBJ1-3; D perhaps matches TRBD1 (6 bases). The CDR3 totals 16 residues. V was clipped by 0 bases and J by 0 bases, with 10 bases between them. Germline values: CDR1 SGHRS, CDR2 YFSETQ. The DNA for the CDR3 is TGCGCCAGCAGCTTGGGGGGACAAGCCTCTGGAAACACCATATATTTT. Protein product: CASSLGGQASGNTIYF.

This chain links TRBV7-8 with TRBJ1-1; 8 bases fit TRBD1. This CDR3 has 14 residues. Trimming at V came to 6 bases and at J to 1 base, leaving 4 bases not matched to a gene. The germline gives CDR1 SGHVS, CDR2 FQNEAQ. The CDR3 sequence is CASRPGQANTEAFF. CDR3 in DNA: TGTGCCAGCAGACCGGGACAGGCGAACACTGAAGCTTTCTTT. The whole variable domain, filled in from reference TRBV7-8 and TRBJ1-1, reads GAGVSQSPRYKVAKRGQDVALRCDPISGHVSLFWYQQALGQGPEFLTYFQNEAQLDKSGLPSDRFFAERPEGSVSTLKIQRTQQEDSAVYLCASRPGQANTEAFFGQGTRLTVV.

The chain uses TRBV29-1 and TRBJ1-4; D gene unclear. V shed 6 bases and J shed 2 bases, with 4 bases lying between them. The CDR3 is 11 amino acids. CDR1 and CDR2 from the germline V gene are SQVTM and ANQGSEA. The CDR3 here is CSVQTNEKLFF. The CDR3, as DNA: TGCAGCGTCCAGACTAATGAAAAACTGTTTTTT.

V usage is TRBV5-1 and J usage is TRBJ1-1, with a possible D match to TRBD1 (6 bases). With 0 bases removed from V and 3 bases from J, the gap between germline ends came to 15 bases. There are 16 residues in the CDR3. Germline CDR1 SGHRS, CDR2 YFSETQ. The CDR3 loop is CASSLVGGLRDTEAFF. The CDR3 region has the DNA TGCGCCAGCAGCTTGGTCGGGGGGCTCCGGGACACTGAAGCTTTCTTT.

The chain links TRBV14 to TRBJ2-1, with 13 bases fitting TRBD2. Germline CDR1 and CDR2: SGHDN and FVKESK. The J segment lost 0 bases and the V segment lost 1 base, leaving 15 bases of the junction unmatched. CDR3 length: 22 residues. This chain's CDR3 is CASSQGGRGLAGIYSSYNEQFF. The CDR3 bases are TGTGCCAGCAGCCAAGGAGGGAGGGGACTAGCGGGAATATATAGCTCCTACAATGAGCAGTTCTTC. The variable domain in full, with the rest retrieved from reference TRBV14 and TRBJ2-1, is EAGVTQFPSHSVIEKGQTVTLRCDPISGHDNLYWYRRVMGKEIKFLLHFVKESKQDESGMPNNRFLAERTGGTYSTLKVQPAELEDSGVYFCASSQGGRGLAGIYSSYNEQFFGPGTRLTVL.

The rearrangement joins TRBV23-1 to TRBJ1-1; possible D gene TRBD1, 5 bases. TRBV23-1 is labeled an ORF, and its function is uncertain. CDR3 length equals 15 residues. V dropped 4 bases and J dropped 4 bases, with 16 bases sitting between them. The CDR3 nucleotides are TGCGCCAGCAGTCCACTTGCGGGACGGGGCACTGAAGCTTTCTTT. This encodes CASSPLAGRGTEAFF.

V is TRBV27 and J is TRBJ1-2; tentative D call: TRBD1 (5 bases). Trimming pared 5 bases from V and 4 bases from J, leaving 14 bases between. Germline V lookup: CDR1 MNHEY, CDR2 SMNVEV (reference sequence). This CDR3 spans 14 amino acids. The DNA for the CDR3 is TGTGCCAGCAGTCTCAGGGAAATCGGCTATGGCTACACCTTC. Encoded protein: CASSLREIGYGYTF.

The chain joins TRBV5-1 to TRBJ2-7; 9 nucleotides agree with TRBD2. Trimming removed 5 bases from V and 1 base from J; junction bases left unmatched: 10. The length of the CDR3 is 16 residues. Germline V gene lookup returns CDR1 SGHRS and CDR2 YFSETQ. CDR3 loop: CASSLGVAGDSYEQYF. CDR3 nucleotides: TGCGCCAGCAGTCTGGGGGTAGCGGGGGATTCCTACGAGCAGTACTTC.

V and J are TRBV19 and TRBJ1-2, with TRBD1 matching over 8 bases. The CDR3 contains 14 residues. Germline V gene sequence: CDR1 LNHDA, CDR2 SQIVND (reference sequence). The V segment lost 4 bases and the J segment 1 base; nucleotides outside the gene matches: 2. This CDR3 is CASSRDRRNYGYTF. The CDR3 DNA is TGTGCCAGTAGTAGGGACAGGCGTAACTATGGCTACACCTTC.

The chain joins TRBV4-2 to TRBJ2-3, with a weak D call TRBD1 (6 bases). The CDR3 consists of 16 residues. Trimming removed 1 base from V and 2 bases from J, with 13 bases in between. CDR1 LGHNA and CDR2 YNFKEQ come from the germline V gene. CDR3 protein: CASSQAFEGDTDTQYF. DNA of the CDR3: TGTGCCAGCAGCCAAGCGTTCGAGGGGGACACAGATACGCAGTATTTT.

This chain uses TRBV5-1 with TRBJ2-7, with TRBD2 as a possible D gene (5 bases). CDR3 length equals 15 residues. CDR1 and CDR2 from the germline V gene are SGHRS and YFSETQ. The V end was cut by 0 bases, the J end by 5 bases, with 15 bases between. As DNA, the CDR3 is TGCGCCAGCAGCTTGGGGATCGAGGGTTACCACGAGCAGTACTTC. Protein product: CASSLGIEGYHEQYF.

The chain combines TRBV25-1 with TRBJ1-1, with D unclear. V dropped 3 bases and J dropped 5 bases, with 13 bases sitting between them. Germline V lookup: CDR1 MGHDK, CDR2 SYGVNS. The CDR3 length is 14 residues. The CDR3 DNA sequence: TGTGCCAGCAGTGATTCACAGCATTTTACTGAAGCTTTCTTT. This codes for CASSDSQHFTEAFF.

V gene TRBV6-1 combines with J gene TRBJ1-1, with 10 positions matching TRBD1. The germline V gene has CDR1 MNHNS and CDR2 SASEGT. The J segment lost 7 bases and the V segment lost 5 bases, leaving 10 bases of the junction unmatched. The CDR3 has 15 residues. Here the CDR3 reads CASSRQGAGQFEAFF. The CDR3 DNA sequence: TGTGCCAGCAGTCGACAGGGGGCAGGTCAATTTGAAGCTTTCTTT.

The V gene is TRBV5-1, the J gene TRBJ2-7, with 8 bases fitting TRBD2. Germline CDR1 and CDR2: SGHRS and YFSETQ. V lost 2 bases, J lost 2 bases, and 6 bases stayed unmatched. The CDR3 covers 15 residues. For the CDR3, the DNA is TGCGCCAGCAGCTTTAGCGGGAAGGGCCCCTACGAGCAGTACTTC. This encodes CASSFSGKGPYEQYF. The entire variable domain, with the rest obtained from reference TRBV5-1 and TRBJ2-7, is as follows: KAGVTQTPRYLIKTRGQQVTLSCSPISGHRSVSWYQQTPGQGLQFLFEYFSETQRNKGNFPGRFSGRQFSNSRSEMNVSTLELGDSALYLCASSFSGKGPYEQYFGPGTRLTVT.

The chain links TRBV5-4 to TRBJ2-7; D is perhaps TRBD2 (6 bases). The V and J ends lost 3 bases and 3 bases respectively, with 16 bases between them. This CDR3 comprises 15 residues. Per the germline V gene, CDR1 is SGHNT and CDR2 is YYREEE (reference sequence). The CDR3 DNA sequence: TGTGCCAGCAGCTCCCGTAGCGGATGGAGCTACGAGCAGTACTTC. Residues: CASSSRSGWSYEQYF.

The rearrangement links TRBV7-6 to TRBJ1-1, with TRBD1 identical over 10 bases. Germline loops: CDR1 SGHVS, CDR2 FNYEAQ. V trimming: 2 bases; J trimming: 3 bases; junction bases outside the gene matches: 6. This CDR3 region has 16 residues. The CDR3 DNA reads as TGTGCCAGCAGCTTACCGACAGGGGGCTCAGACACTGAAGCTTTCTTT. The encoded protein is CASSLPTGGSDTEAFF.

The rearrangement links TRBV28 to TRBJ1-1; D is possibly TRBD1 (6 bases). This CDR3 contains 16 residues. CDR1 is MDHEN and CDR2 is SYDVKM in the germline V gene. V lost 2 bases to trimming and J lost 1 base, with 14 bases between them. The CDR3 protein is CASSLGGAIKNTEAFF. The CDR3 region has the DNA TGTGCCAGCAGTTTAGGGGGGGCGATAAAGAACACTGAAGCTTTCTTT. Using reference TRBV28 and TRBJ1-1 for the parts outside the CDR3, the full variable domain is DVKVTQSSRYLVKRTGEKVFLECVQDMDHENMFWYRQDPGLGLRLIYFSYDVKMKEKGDIPEGYSVSREKKERFSLILESASTNQTSMYLCASSLGGAIKNTEAFFGQGTRLTVV.

This rearrangement joins TRBV11-2 to TRBJ1-4; D not certain. The V and J ends lost 5 bases and 0 bases respectively, with 13 bases between them. This CDR3 spans 16 amino acids. Germline CDR1 and CDR2: SGHAT and FQNNGV. CDR3 nucleotide sequence: TGTGCCAGCAGCCGAGCCCGGGGAACAACTAATGAAAAACTGTTTTTT. It specifies CASSRARGTTNEKLFF. Full variable domain (outside the CDR3, taken from reference TRBV11-2 and TRBJ1-4): EAGVAQSPRYKIIEKRQSVAFWCNPISGHATLYWYQQILGQGPKLLIQFQNNGVVDDSQLPKDRFSAERLKGVDSTLKIQPAKLEDSAVYLCASSRARGTTNEKLFFGSGTQLSVL.

The CDR3: CASSQTSFDTGELFF. The CDR3 DNA sequence: TGTGCCAGCAGCCAGACTAGTTTTGACACCGGGGAGCTGTTTTTT. J is TRBJ2-2 and V is TRBV6-5, with D perhaps TRBD2 (6 bases). V was clipped by 6 bases and J by 3 bases, with 14 bases between them. Germline V gene data show CDR1 as MNHEY and CDR2 as SVGAGI. CDR3 size: 15 residues.

This rearrangement joins TRBV28 to TRBJ2-3; a possible D gene is TRBD2 (6 bases). The CDR3 runs 16 residues. Germline V gene sequence: CDR1 MDHEN, CDR2 SYDVKM. V gave up 5 bases and J gave up 0 bases, with 15 bases separating them. CDR3 sequence: CASSPGLRRSTDTQYF. The DNA for the CDR3 is TGTGCCAGCAGTCCGGGACTTCGACGGAGCACAGATACGCAGTATTTT.

V and J are TRBV2 and TRBJ2-5; possibly TRBD2 for D (6 bases). The CDR3 extends over 14 amino acids. V lost 7 bases to trimming and J lost 2 bases, with 14 bases between them. From germline, CDR1 is SNHLY and CDR2 FYNNEI. The CDR3 protein is CASIEGGRQETQYF. CDR3 nucleotide sequence: TGTGCCAGCATCGAGGGAGGTAGACAAGAGACCCAGTACTTC.

The chain carries TRBV19 and TRBJ1-5; no definite D call. CDR3 length equals 14 residues. Germline CDR1 reads LNHDA; CDR2 reads SQIVND (reference sequence). Deletions cut 3 bases from V and 4 bases from J, with 10 bases between. CDR3 coding DNA: TGTGCCAGTAGTATCGAAGCCTGGAATCAGCCCCAGCATTTT. Its translation is CASSIEAWNQPQHF. The variable domain in full, completed from reference TRBV19 and TRBJ1-5, reads DGGITQSPKYLFRKEGQNVTLSCEQNLNHDAMYWYRQDPGQGLRLIYYSQIVNDFQKGDIAEGYSVSREKKESFPLTVTSAQKNPTAFYLCASSIEAWNQPQHFGDGTRLSIL.